This TCR beta chain comes out of a study of T cell repertoires in cytomegalovirus infection. Looked up from germline, CDR1 is KGHSH and CDR2 is LQKENI. Between the trimmed V and J ends, which lost 3 bases and 6 bases, there was a span of 8 bases. The CDR3 length is 13 residues. As concerns this clonotype: No antigen is known for it.

Via MiXCR, TCRdb re-called the reads, giving one row per CDR3 protein. The sample includes hundreds of thousands of distinct CDR3 sequences, about 42% of them seen just once. This sequence was found in a human donor in good health (CMV status not recorded). Some clones in this sample may be carry-over from other donors' samples. The source material was cultured PBMCs, sampled from culture after CMV antigen stimulation. J is TRBJ1-4 and V is TRBV18; D gene unclear. Here the CDR3 DNA reads TGTGCCAGCTCACCCACTGGGGATGAAAAACTGTTTTTT. Protein product: CASSPTGDEKLFF.